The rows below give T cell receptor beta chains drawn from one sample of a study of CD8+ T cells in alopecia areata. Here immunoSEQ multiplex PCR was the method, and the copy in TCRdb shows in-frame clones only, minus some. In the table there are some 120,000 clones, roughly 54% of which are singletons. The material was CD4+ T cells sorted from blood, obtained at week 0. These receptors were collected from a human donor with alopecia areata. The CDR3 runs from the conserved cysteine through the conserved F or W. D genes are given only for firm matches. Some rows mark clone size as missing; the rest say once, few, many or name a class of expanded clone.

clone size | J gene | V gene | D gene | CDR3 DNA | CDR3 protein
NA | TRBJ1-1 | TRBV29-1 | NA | TGCAGCGCCAGGGAGACAGACACTGAAGCTTTCTTT | CSARETDTEAFF
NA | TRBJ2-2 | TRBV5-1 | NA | TGCGCCAGCAGCTTGGAAAGGAACACCGGGGAGCTGTTTTTT | CASSLERNTGELFF
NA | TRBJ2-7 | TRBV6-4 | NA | TGTGCCAGCAGTGACCAAACTAGCGTTGGGGGGCACGAGCAGTACTTC | CASSDQTSVGGHEQYF
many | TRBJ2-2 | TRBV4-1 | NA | TGCGCCAGCAGCCAAACAGGGATTACGAACACCGGGGAGCTGTTTTTT | CASSQTGITNTGELFF
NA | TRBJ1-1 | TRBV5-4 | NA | TGTGCCAGCAGCTTGCCAGCGGGAAAAGGGGACACTGAAGCTTTCTTT | CASSLPAGKGDTEAFF
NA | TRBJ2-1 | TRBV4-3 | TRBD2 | TGCGCCAGCAGCCAAGGACTAGCGGGAGTTCCTTCCTACAATGAGCAGTTCTTC | CASSQGLAGVPSYNEQFF
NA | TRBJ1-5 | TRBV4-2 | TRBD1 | TGTGCCAGCAGCCATTCTACTGGACAGGGCAATCAGCCCCAGCATTTT | CASSHSTGQGNQPQHF
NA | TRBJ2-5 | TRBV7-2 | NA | TGTGCCAGCAGCTTGGGGGGCGTAGCGGTAGAGACCCAGTACTTC | CASSLGGVAVETQYF
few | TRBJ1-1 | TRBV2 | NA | TGTGCCAGCTCCCAGGGAGCGAACACTGAAGCTTTCTTT | CASSQGANTEAFF
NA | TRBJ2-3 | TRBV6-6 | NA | TGTGCCGGATCCGGGGGTGGCACAGATACGCAGTATTTT | CAGSGGGTDTQYF
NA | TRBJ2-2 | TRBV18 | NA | TGTGCCAGCTCACCGCGCGGGGACACCGGGGAGCTGTTTTTT | CASSPRGDTGELFF
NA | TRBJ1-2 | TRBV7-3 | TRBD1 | TGTGCCAGCAGGTCGTGGGCTCGGACGGGACAGGGGGATGGCTACACCTTC | CASRSWARTGQGDGYTF
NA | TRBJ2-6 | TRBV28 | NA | TGTGCCAGCAGTTTGCCTTCTGGGGCCAACGTCCTGACTTTC | CASSLPSGANVLTF
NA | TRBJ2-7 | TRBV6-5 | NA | TGTGCCAGCAGTTACGGTGTTTCCTCCTACGAGCAGTACTTC | CASSYGVSSYEQYF
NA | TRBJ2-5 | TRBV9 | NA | TGTGCCAGCAGCGGAGACGGAACTCAAGAGACCCAGTACTTC | CASSGDGTQETQYF
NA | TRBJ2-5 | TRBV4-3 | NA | TGCGCCAGCAGCCAAGCTTTAGATTCAGAGACCCAGTACTTC | CASSQALDSETQYF
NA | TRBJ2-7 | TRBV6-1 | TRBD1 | TGTGCCAGCAGTGGTGTAAGGACAGGGGGAAGCTACGAGCAGTACTTC | CASSGVRTGGSYEQYF
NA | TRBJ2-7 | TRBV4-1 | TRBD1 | TGCGCCAGCAGCCGAACGGACAGGGCTTTCGAGCAGTACTTC | CASSRTDRAFEQYF
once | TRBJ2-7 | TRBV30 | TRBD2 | TGTGCCTGGAGTCGGGCTAGCGGGAGTAGTTCGGGCTTCTACGAGCAGTACTTC | CAWSRASGSSSGFYEQYF
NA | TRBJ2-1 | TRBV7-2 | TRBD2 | TGTGCCAGCAGCCCCATCCGAGGACTAGCGGATTACAATGAGCAGTTCTTC | CASSPIRGLADYNEQFF
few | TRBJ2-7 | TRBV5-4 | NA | TGTGCCGTCGGTGGGGGGCCGACCTACGAGCAGTACTTC | CAVGGGPTYEQYF
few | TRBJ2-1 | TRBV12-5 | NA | TGTGCTAGTGGTGGGGATGAGCAGTTCTTC | CASGGDEQFF
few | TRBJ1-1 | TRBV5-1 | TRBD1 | TGCGCCAGCAGCTTGGCTTCAGGGGGGAACACTGAAGCTTTCTTT | CASSLASGGNTEAFF
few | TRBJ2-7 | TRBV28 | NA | TGTGCCAGCAGTGCGAACGTGTACGAGCAGTACTTC | CASSANVYEQYF
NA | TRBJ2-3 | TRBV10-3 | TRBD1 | TGTGCCAGCACAGGGGTTAGCACAGATACGCAGTATTTT | CASTGVSTDTQYF
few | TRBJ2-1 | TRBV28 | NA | TGTGCCAGCAGGGAGGCAGGGGGGGCGTTCTTC | CASREAGGAFF
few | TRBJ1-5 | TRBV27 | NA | TGTGCCAGCAGTGGGGGGGGCTATCAGCCCCAGCATTTT | CASSGGGYQPQHF
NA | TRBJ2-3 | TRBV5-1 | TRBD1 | TGCGCCAGCACCCAAGGGACAGTTAGCACAGATACGCAGTATTTT | CASTQGTVSTDTQYF
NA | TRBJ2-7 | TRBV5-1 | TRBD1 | TGCGCCAGCAGCTCGGAGGACAGGGGGCCCCTGTCCTACGAGCAGTACTTC | CASSSEDRGPLSYEQYF
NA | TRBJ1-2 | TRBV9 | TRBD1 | TGTGCCAGCAGCGCCACGACAGGGTATGGCTACACCTTC | CASSATTGYGYTF
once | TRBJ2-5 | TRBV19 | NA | TGTGCCAGTAGCGGCCGGGAGACCCAGTACTTC | CASSGRETQYF
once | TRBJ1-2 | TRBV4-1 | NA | TGCGCCAGCAGCCAAGATCCGGGGACCTATGGCTACACCTTC | CASSQDPGTYGYTF
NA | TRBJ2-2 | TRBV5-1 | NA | TGCGCCAGCAGCTTGGCGACTGGGGAGCTGTTTTTT | CASSLATGELFF
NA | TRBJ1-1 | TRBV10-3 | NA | TGTGCCACCAGTATTGGGGGAAGAACTGAAGCTTTCTTT | CATSIGGRTEAFF
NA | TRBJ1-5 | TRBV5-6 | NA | TGTGCCAGCAGCTTAGGACGGGCCAATCAGCCCCAGCATTTT | CASSLGRANQPQHF
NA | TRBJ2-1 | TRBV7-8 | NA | TGTGCCAGCAGCTTAGTGTGGGGGGAAGGGAATGAGCAGTTCTTC | CASSLVWGEGNEQFF
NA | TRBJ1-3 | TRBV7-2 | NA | TGTGCCAGCAGCTTAGCATTCAGGGAGCTTGGAAACACCATATATTTT | CASSLAFRELGNTIYF
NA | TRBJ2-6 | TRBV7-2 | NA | TGTGCCAGCAGCTTAATGATGTCTGGGGCCAACGTCCTGACTTTC | CASSLMMSGANVLTF
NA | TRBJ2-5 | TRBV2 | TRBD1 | TGTGCCAGCAGTGGACAGGGGCGAGAGACCCAGTACTTC | CASSGQGRETQYF
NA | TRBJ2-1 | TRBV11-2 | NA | TGTGCCAGCAGCCCCGCGAGCTCCTACAATGAGCAGTTCTTC | CASSPASSYNEQFF
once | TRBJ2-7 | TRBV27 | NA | TGTGCCAGCACCTCCCTTGGGGCAGGTTCCCACGAGCAGTACTTC | CASTSLGAGSHEQYF
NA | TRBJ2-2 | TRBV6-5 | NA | TGTGCCAGCAGTTACTCGAAATGGCAGGGAACCGGGGAGCTGTTTTTT | CASSYSKWQGTGELFF
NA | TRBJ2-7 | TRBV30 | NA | TGTGCCTGGAGTCCGACAGTCTACGAGCAGTACTTC | CAWSPTVYEQYF
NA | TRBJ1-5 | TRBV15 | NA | TGTGCCACCAGAGTCGACGGGGTTAGGAATCAGCCCCAGCATTTT | CATRVDGVRNQPQHF
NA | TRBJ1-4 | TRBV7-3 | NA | TGTGCCAGCAGCTTATTTCCGGGAGATGAAAAACTGTTTTTT | CASSLFPGDEKLFF
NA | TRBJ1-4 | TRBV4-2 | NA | TGTGCCAGCAGCCAAGAGATGGGTGAAAAACTGTTTTTT | CASSQEMGEKLFF
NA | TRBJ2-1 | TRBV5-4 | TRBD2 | TGTGCCAGCAGCTTCTCCGGACTAGCGGCCCCCGAGGTTGCCAATGAGCAGTTCTTC | CASSFSGLAAPEVANEQFF
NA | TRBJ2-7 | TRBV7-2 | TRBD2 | TGTGCCAGCAGCTTAGATCGAGGGAGGGTAGAGCAGTACTTC | CASSLDRGRVEQYF
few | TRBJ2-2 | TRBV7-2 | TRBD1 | TGTGCCAGCAGCTCCGATCAGGGGGCCGGGGAGCTGTTTTTT | CASSSDQGAGELFF
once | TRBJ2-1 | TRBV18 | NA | TGTGCCAGCTCACCCGCCCAGGGCTACAATGAGCAGTTCTTC | CASSPAQGYNEQFF
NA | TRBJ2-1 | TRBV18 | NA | TGTGCCAGCTCACCTAACTCTAATCGAGTTGAGCAGTTCTTC | CASSPNSNRVEQFF
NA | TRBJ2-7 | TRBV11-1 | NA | TGTGCCAGTGCGGCGAATAGACAGTTCGACGAGCAGTACTTC | CASAANRQFDEQYF
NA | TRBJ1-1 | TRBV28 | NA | TGTGCCAGCAGTTTACAGCAGCCGACTGAAGCTTTCTTT | CASSLQQPTEAFF
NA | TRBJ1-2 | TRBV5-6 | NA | TGTGCCAGCAGCCGAGGCAGGGGTTCATTCTCCAACTATGGCTACACCTTC | CASSRGRGSFSNYGYTF
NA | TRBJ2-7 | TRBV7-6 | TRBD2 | TGTGCCAGCAGCCCGAGACTAGCGGAGAACTACGAGCAGTACTTC | CASSPRLAENYEQYF
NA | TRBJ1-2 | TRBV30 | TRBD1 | TGTGCCTGGAAGGAAGGGGGCGATCCGTTGGGTGGCTACACCTTC | CAWKEGGDPLGGYTF
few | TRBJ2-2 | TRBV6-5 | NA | TGTGCCAGCAGTTCCCGACGGATTTCGAACACCGGGGAGCTGTTTTTT | CASSSRRISNTGELFF